These T cell receptor beta chains were read from a single sample in a study of T-cell memory formation after mild COVID-19. TCRdb re-derived calls from the 5' RACE reads in MiXCR, one entry per CDR3 protein. Seen here are 350,000 or so distinct CDR3 sequences, 20% to 25% observed once, and the top ten hold around 12%. Sequencing was performed on PBMCs or a T cell subset sorted from them (not recorded which). Receptors originate from an adult woman who had mild COVID-19 (a few samples of this study predate the infection). Cell type and time point are not known. CDR3s include the opening cysteine and the closing phenylalanine or tryptophan. D genes are given only for firm matches. Expanded clones are given a class, and other clones once, few, many or no size at all.

TRBD1	TRBV7-2	-	TRBJ1-2	CASSLGQGAKGDGYTF	TGTGCCAGCAGCCTTGGACAGGGGGCGAAGGGGGATGGCTACACCTTC
-	TRBV5-5	many	TRBJ1-1	CASSLSLGGGTEAFF	TGTGCCAGCAGCTTGTCTCTCGGGGGAGGGACTGAAGCTTTCTTT
-	TRBV7-9	few	TRBJ2-7	CASSSSGRERSYEQYF	TGTGCCAGCAGTTCATCGGGACGGGAGCGCTCCTACGAGCAGTACTTC
-	TRBV7-9	-	TRBJ2-7	CASSLRSGLPGDEQYF	TGTGCCAGCAGCTTAAGATCCGGACTCCCGGGGGACGAGCAGTACTTC
-	TRBV7-8	few	TRBJ2-1	CASSLARVSSYNEQFF	TGTGCCAGCAGCTTAGCCAGGGTTTCCTCCTACAATGAGCAGTTCTTC
TRBD2	TRBV5-1	-	TRBJ2-1	CASRQGTSGIDEQFF	TGCGCCAGCAGGCAAGGGACTAGCGGCATCGATGAGCAGTTCTTC
-	TRBV19	once	TRBJ1-1	CASSIGGRDEAFF	TGTGCCAGTAGTATTGGGGGCAGGGATGAAGCTTTCTTT
-	TRBV9	-	TRBJ2-3	CASSVWRGGYTDTQYF	TGTGCCAGCAGCGTTTGGAGGGGCGGCTACACAGATACGCAGTATTTT
-	TRBV6-5	few	TRBJ1-2	CASSYSGGRTYGYTF	TGTGCCAGCAGTTACTCCGGGGGGCGGACCTATGGCTACACCTTC
-	TRBV7-3	many	TRBJ2-3	CASSPRYGGGTDTQYF	TGTGCCAGCAGCCCCCGGTATGGCGGGGGCACAGATACGCAGTATTTT
-	TRBV6-5	-	TRBJ2-7	CASSYEGYEQYF	TGTGCCAGCAGTTACGAGGGCTACGAGCAGTACTTC
-	TRBV7-9	-	TRBJ2-1	CASSLAGLPKLGEQFF	TGTGCCAGCAGCTTAGCCGGGTTACCCAAGCTTGGTGAGCAGTTCTTC
-	TRBV15	few	TRBJ1-1	CATSREGTAIGGTEAFF	TGTGCCACCAGCAGAGAGGGGACCGCCATAGGGGGAACTGAAGCTTTCTTT
-	TRBV20-1	-	TRBJ2-7	CSVGQDYEQYF	TGCAGTGTAGGGCAGGACTACGAGCAGTACTTC
-	TRBV9	-	TRBJ2-2	CASSFLGTPVNNGELFF	TGTGCCAGCAGCTTCCTCGGGACTCCGGTCAACAACGGGGAGCTGTTTTTT
-	TRBV6-5	-	TRBJ2-1	CASSYWNGAHNEQFF	TGTGCCAGCAGTTACTGGAACGGGGCCCACAATGAGCAGTTCTTC
-	TRBV9	few	TRBJ1-1	CASSPGLYPEAFF	TGTGCCAGCAGCCCCGGTTTGTACCCTGAAGCTTTCTTT
TRBD1	TRBV5-1	-	TRBJ1-1	CASSLPGGKNTEAFF	TGCGCCAGCAGCTTGCCAGGGGGCAAGAACACTGAAGCTTTCTTT
-	TRBV29-1	-	TRBJ2-1	CSASRGARLVYNEQFF	TGCAGCGCGTCCAGGGGGGCCAGACTCGTCTACAATGAGCAGTTCTTC
-	TRBV6-5	few	TRBJ2-3	CASSSAGAYLDTQYF	TGTGCCAGCAGTTCCGCCGGGGCCTATTTAGATACGCAGTATTTT
-	TRBV6-2/TRBV6-3	few	TRBJ1-1	CASSYAHFSGLNTEAFF	TGTGCCAGCAGTTACGCCCATTTCTCGGGTTTAAACACTGAAGCTTTCTTT
TRBD1	TRBV11-3	few	TRBJ2-2	CASSPDRGRAGELFF	TGTGCCAGCAGCCCCGACAGGGGAAGGGCCGGGGAGCTGTTTTTT
TRBD1	TRBV25-1	-	TRBJ2-7	CASSEGDQGVSEQYF	TGTGCCAGCAGTGAGGGAGATCAGGGGGTAAGCGAGCAGTACTTC
-	TRBV6-5	-	TRBJ1-4	CASRGAGTTNEKLFF	TGTGCCAGCAGGGGGGCAGGGACAACTAATGAAAAACTGTTTTTT
-	TRBV7-9	-	TRBJ2-3	CASSPRETGPSTDTQYF	TGTGCCAGCAGCCCCAGGGAAACGGGTCCTAGCACAGATACGCAGTATTTT
TRBD1	TRBV5-4	-	TRBJ1-2	CASSLAGTGGTYGYTF	TGTGCCAGCAGCTTGGCTGGGACAGGGGGCACCTATGGCTACACCTTC
-	TRBV7-9	-	TRBJ2-3	CASSFLGVSGDTQYF	TGTGCCAGCAGCTTCCTCGGGGTTTCGGGAGATACGCAGTATTTT
-	TRBV9	-	TRBJ2-1	CASSVAGEIYNEQFF	TGTGCCAGCAGCGTAGCGGGAGAAATCTACAATGAGCAGTTCTTC
-	TRBV7-9	few	TRBJ2-7	CASSLAHRGSSYEQYF	TGTGCCAGCAGCTTAGCGCATCGGGGTTCTTCCTACGAGCAGTACTTC
TRBD1	TRBV7-2	-	TRBJ1-2	CASSEGQRPYGYTF	TGTGCCAGCAGCGAGGGACAGCGGCCCTATGGCTACACCTTC
-	TRBV5-1	-	TRBJ1-1	CASSPTPGEEAFF	TGCGCCAGCAGCCCGACGCCGGGAGAAGAGGCTTTCTTT
-	TRBV13	few	TRBJ1-5	CASSLGGAGSQPQHF	TGTGCCAGCAGCTTAGGAGGGGCAGGGAGTCAGCCCCAGCATTTT
-	TRBV21-1	-	TRBJ1-1	CASWVDRGDTEAFF	TGTGCCAGCTGGGTAGACAGGGGTGATACTGAAGCTTTCTTT
-	TRBV18	-	TRBJ1-1	CASSHQENTEAFF	TGTGCCAGCTCACACCAAGAGAACACTGAAGCTTTCTTT
-	TRBV18	-	TRBJ2-3	CASSPLPGTSTDTQYF	TGTGCCAGCTCACCACTCCCCGGGACTAGCACAGATACGCAGTATTTT
-	TRBV29-1	few	TRBJ2-6	CSVVGTGANVLTF	TGCAGCGTTGTAGGGACCGGGGCCAACGTCCTGACTTTC
TRBD1	TRBV19	-	TRBJ1-2	CAAGQGAYGYTF	TGTGCTGCGGGGCAGGGGGCATATGGCTACACCTTC
-	TRBV13	-	TRBJ2-5	CASSISGTATQYF	TGTGCCAGCAGCATCTCCGGGACGGCGACCCAGTACTTC
-	TRBV7-8	few	TRBJ1-1	CASSLIQGLTNTEAFF	TGTGCCAGCAGCTTAATTCAGGGACTCACGAACACTGAAGCTTTCTTT
TRBD1	TRBV7-9	-	TRBJ2-7	CASSLGQTSYEQYF	TGTGCCAGCAGCTTGGGACAGACCTCCTACGAGCAGTACTTC
-	TRBV7-8	-	TRBJ2-1	CASSPRFRGAFYNEQFF	TGTGCCAGCAGCCCCCGTTTTCGTGGAGCGTTTTACAATGAGCAGTTCTTC
TRBD1	TRBV6-1	few	TRBJ1-1	CASSEGDRNTEAFF	TGTGCCAGCAGTGAAGGGGACAGGAACACTGAAGCTTTCTTT